The 16 T cell receptor beta chains below all came from one sample that was sequenced in a study of CXCR3-negative and CXCR3-positive naive CD8 T cells. In preparing the TRB cDNA libraries, 5' RACE with UMI labels was used. TCRdb re-called the 5' RACE reads, yielding one record per CDR3 amino acid sequence without DNA. The clone table shows about 58,000 distinct CDR3 sequences, with the ten largest holding 0.42%. Material: naive CXCR3- CD8+ T cells from blood. The subset here: CD45RO-CCR7+CD27+CD95- naive CD8+ T cells lacking CXCR3 (TNR3-). Every receptor here comes from a human donor in good health. Some clones in this sample may be carry-over from other donors' samples.

CDR3 loop: CASSEGTGLRINEQFF. The chain has TRBV7-9 and TRBJ2-1; with no DNA, the TCRdb D assignment of TRBD2 cannot be verified. From germline, CDR1 is SEHNR and CDR2 FQNEAQ (reference sequence). The CDR3 spans 16 residues. Full variable domain (rest looked up from reference TRBV7-9 and TRBJ2-1): DTGVSQNPRHKITKRGQNVTFRCDPISEHNRLYWYRQTLGQGPEFLTYFQNEAQLEKSRLLSDRFSAERPKGSFSTLEIQRTEQGDSAMYLCASSEGTGLRINEQFFGPGTRLTVL.

The V gene is TRBV7-9, the J gene TRBJ2-7; TCRdb picks TRBD1, but there is no DNA to check that call. Germline-derived CDR1 and CDR2 are SEHNR and FQNEAQ (reference sequence). This CDR3 is 15 amino acids long. CDR3 region: CASSLGVLDTYEQYF.

V gene TRBV13 combines with J gene TRBJ2-5. The CDR3 is 15 residues long. Germline CDR1 and CDR2: PRHDT and FYEKMQ (reference sequence). CDR3 in amino acids: CASSRGTRAEETQYF.

CDR3 sequence reads: CASSLVSSGAYEQYF. J is TRBJ2-7 and V is TRBV7-2; checking the TCRdb D call of TRBD2 is not possible without DNA. Germline V gene data show CDR1 as SGHTA and CDR2 as FQGNSA. The CDR3 is made up of 15 amino acids.

The chain uses TRBV28 and TRBJ2-3; as DNA is missing, the TRBD1 call by TCRdb cannot be tested. Per the germline V gene, CDR1 is MDHEN and CDR2 is SYDVKM. The CDR3 has 15 residues. CDR3: CASSFSRGQADTQYF.

The chain employs TRBV6-2 or TRBV6-3 and TRBJ1-4. This CDR3 is built from 14 residues. CDR1 MNHEY and CDR2 SVGEGT come from the germline V gene. The CDR3 region is CASTIKPEGEKLFF.

The V call is TRBV29-1, the J call TRBJ2-2; TCRdb gives TRBD1 as the D gene, but with no DNA this cannot be confirmed. The CDR3 runs to 16 residues. CDR1 SQVTM and CDR2 ANQGSEA come from the germline V gene. The CDR3 here is CSVLPSGTGIAGELFF.

The V and J genes are TRBV9 and TRBJ2-3; TCRdb returns TRBD2, unconfirmable since there is no DNA. The CDR3 has 15 amino acids. Germline assignment: CDR1 SGDLS and CDR2 YYNGEE. The CDR3 loop reads CASSSGLAGTDTQYF.

The V gene is TRBV29-1, the J gene TRBJ2-3. The CDR3 contains 14 residues. The germline CDR1 and CDR2 sequences are SQVTM and ANQGSEA. The CDR3 region is CSVDPGTSTDTQYF.

The J gene is TRBJ2-7, the V gene TRBV29-1; TCRdb proposes TRBD2, but this gene call is untestable without DNA. The CDR3 consists of 12 residues. Germline V gene data show CDR1 as SQVTM and CDR2 as ANQGSEA. CDR3 region: CSVVRGDYEQYF.

The CDR3 sequence: CASSLDGRTSENTIYF. The genes are TRBV11-3 and TRBJ1-3. In germline, CDR1 is SGHNT, CDR2 YENEEA. This CDR3 has 16 amino acids.

The V and J genes are TRBV6-2 or TRBV6-3 and TRBJ2-5; no DNA is available, so the TRBD1 call from TCRdb remains unchecked. The CDR3 spans 19 residues. Germline V gene lookup returns CDR1 MNHEY and CDR2 SVGEGT. This CDR3 reads CASSSLLFGRQNAGETQYF.

This chain connects TRBV28 to TRBJ1-5; with no DNA, the TCRdb D assignment of TRBD1 cannot be verified. Germline V gene data show CDR1 as MDHEN and CDR2 as SYDVKM. The CDR3 extends over 16 amino acids. CDR3 sequence: CASSTDRGRGNQPQHF. The entire variable domain, with the rest obtained from reference TRBV28 and TRBJ1-5, is as follows: DVKVTQSSRYLVKRTGEKVFLECVQDMDHENMFWYRQDPGLGLRLIYFSYDVKMKEKGDIPEGYSVSREKKERFSLILESASTNQTSMYLCASSTDRGRGNQPQHFGDGTRLSIL.

The chain carries TRBV4-3 and TRBJ2-7. CDR3 length equals 13 residues. CDR1 is LGHNA and CDR2 is YSLEER in the germline V gene. The CDR3 reads CASSQAKTYEQYF.

This chain uses TRBV4-1 with TRBJ2-7; TCRdb selects TRBD1, and the lack of DNA leaves this call unchecked. Germline loops: CDR1 MGHRA, CDR2 YSYEKL. The CDR3 consists of 18 residues. The CDR3 region is CASSQKGQGASPLYEQYF.

The chain joins TRBV29-1 to TRBJ2-5; the D call of TRBD1 rests on TCRdb alone, since no DNA is present to check it. The CDR3 totals 23 residues. The germline V gene has CDR1 SQVTM and CDR2 ANQGSEA. CDR3 protein: CSVDVAASYQGSKVGSYQETQYF.